These 15 T cell receptor beta chains were sequenced from one sample in a study of blood T cells in healthy people across ages. A second PCR, run for roughly 7 to 12 cycles, used a sample-barcoded 5' primer plus a J-beta primer mix. TCRdb redid the calling of the 5' RACE reads with MiXCR, one entry per CDR3 protein. This table holds approximately 1.5 million distinct CDR3 sequences, approximately 43% found once. The sample was blood. These receptors came from a woman between 18 and 29 years old in good health.

The chain uses TRBV21-1 and TRBJ2-2. TRBV21-1 is a listed pseudogene. The CDR3 spans 15 residues. DNA of the CDR3: TGTGCCAGCAGCAAAACGAGGTGGAGCACCGGGGAGCTGTTTTTT. Encoded protein: CASSKTRWSTGELFF.

This chain joins TRBV12-3 or TRBV12-4 and TRBJ2-3, with TRBD1 matching 7 bases. The CDR3 extends over 15 amino acids. V gave up 6 bases and J gave up 4 bases; unmatched junction bases: 10. The CDR3 DNA sequence: TGTGCCAGCAGCCCGGGACAGCCACCAGCAGATACGCAGTATTTT. Protein sequence: CASSPGQPPADTQYF.

This clonotype was recorded only once. The chain has TRBV12-3 or TRBV12-4 and TRBJ2-7; a weak D match, TRBD2 (6 bases). This CDR3 is 14 amino acids long. The V end was cut by 6 bases, the J end by 7 bases, with 19 bases between. The CDR3 loop reads CASSPRGKNNEQYF. CDR3 in DNA: TGTGCCAGCAGCCCCCGGGGGAAAAACAATGAGCAGTACTTC.

This clonotype appeared many times. This rearrangement joins TRBV27 to TRBJ2-7; TRBD2 might be the D (5 bases). Germline assignment: CDR1 MNHEY and CDR2 SMNVEV (reference sequence). The CDR3 spans 12 residues. With 4 bases removed from V and 3 bases from J, the gap between germline ends came to 7 bases. The CDR3 DNA follows: TGTGCCAGCAGTTCCGGGATCTACGAGCAGTACTTC. This encodes CASSSGIYEQYF.

A few counts support this clonotype. This rearrangement joins TRBV7-6 to TRBJ2-3; 8 bases agree with TRBD2. The CDR3 runs to 15 residues. The germline V gene encodes CDR1 SGHVS and CDR2 FNYEAQ. The V segment lost 5 bases and the J segment 7 bases; nucleotides outside the gene matches: 11. The CDR3 coding sequence is TGTGCCAGCAGCCCTAATCCGGGGGGGCTGTATACGCAGTATTTT. It specifies CASSPNPGGLYTQYF. The variable domain in full, completed from reference TRBV7-6 and TRBJ2-3, reads GAGVSQSPRYKVTKRGQDVALRCDPISGHVSLYWYRQALGQGPEFLTYFNYEAQQDKSGLPNDRFSAERPEGSISTLTIQRTEQRDSAMYRCASSPNPGGLYTQYFGPGTRLTVL.

This clonotype has more than one count but fewer than ten. The chain employs TRBV25-1 and TRBJ2-5; D gene unclear. The CDR3 contains 17 residues. V gave up 3 bases and J gave up 1 base, with 18 bases separating them. Germline-derived CDR1 and CDR2 are MGHDK and SYGVNS. The CDR3 spells CASSETVDGYPQETQYF. The CDR3 region has the DNA TGTGCCAGCAGTGAGACCGTTGACGGATACCCCCAAGAGACCCAGTACTTC.

The chain couples TRBV14 to TRBJ1-1, with D perhaps matching TRBD1 (5 bases). CDR1 is SGHDN, CDR2 FVKESK, per germline. The CDR3 length is 14 residues. V was pared by 4 bases and J by 1 base, with 10 bases between. CDR3 in DNA: TGTGCCAGCAGCCCGGGACTCTGGAACACTGAAGCTTTCTTT. This sequence encodes CASSPGLWNTEAFF.

This clonotype turned up a few times. The chain carries TRBV18 and TRBJ1-2; unclear D gene. The ends were cut back, 0 bases at V and 6 bases at J, with 11 bases in the middle. This CDR3 contains 14 residues. CDR1 is KGHSH, CDR2 LQKENI, per germline. The CDR3 spells CASSPPSVWNGYTF. CDR3 in DNA: TGTGCCAGCTCACCACCGAGCGTTTGGAATGGCTACACCTTC.

The rearrangement joins TRBV30 to TRBJ2-2; D unclear. The CDR3 extends over 11 amino acids. Germline CDR1 is GTSNPN and CDR2 is SVGIG (reference sequence). The V end lost 0 bases, the J end lost 6 bases, and 2 bases lay between the germline ends. The CDR3 nucleotides read TGTGCCTGGAGTGTGTCCGGGGAGCTGTTTTTT. Translating gives CAWSVSGELFF.

This clonotype has a handful of counts. V is TRBV10-3 and J is TRBJ2-1, with a weak D call TRBD2 (6 bases). This CDR3 contains 13 residues. Germline assignment: CDR1 ENHRY and CDR2 SYGVKD. Trimming took 0 bases from V and 9 from J, leaving 9 bases between them. The CDR3 reads CAISESTAGEQFF. The CDR3 nucleotides read TGTGCCATCAGTGAGTCGACAGCGGGTGAGCAGTTCTTC.

This clonotype has only a few counts. The chain is built from TRBV6-5 and TRBJ1-1; TRBD1 might be the D (5 bases). CDR3 length: 15 amino acids. Germline V CDR1 and CDR2: MNHEY, SVGAGI. V was cut by 3 bases and J by 5 bases, with 16 bases left in between. DNA for the CDR3: TGTGCCAGCAGTTATCCGGCAGGGAGAAATACTGAAGCTTTCTTT. It encodes CASSYPAGRNTEAFF.

This clonotype was picked up a small number of times. This CDR3 is CSVGTSGANTGELFF. For the CDR3, the DNA is TGCAGCGTTGGGACTAGCGGGGCGAACACCGGGGAGCTGTTTTTT. V usage is TRBV29-1 and J usage is TRBJ2-2, with 12 bases identical to TRBD2. CDR1 SQVTM and CDR2 ANQGSEA come from the germline V gene. CDR3 length equals 15 residues. V lost 4 bases, J lost 0 bases, and 0 bases stayed unmatched.

This clonotype was counted a few times. The chain recombines TRBV28 with TRBJ2-1; 8 bases map to TRBD1. With 7 bases clipped from V and 7 bases from J, the junction kept 6 bases outside the gene matches. CDR3 length: 13 residues. Per the germline V gene, CDR1 is MDHEN and CDR2 is SYDVKM. CDR3 amino acids: CASTLDRANEQFF. The CDR3 bases are TGTGCCAGCACCTTGGACAGGGCAAATGAGCAGTTCTTC. Using reference TRBV28 and TRBJ2-1 for the parts outside the CDR3, the full variable domain is DVKVTQSSRYLVKRTGEKVFLECVQDMDHENMFWYRQDPGLGLRLIYFSYDVKMKEKGDIPEGYSVSREKKERFSLILESASTNQTSMYLCASTLDRANEQFFGPGTRLTVL.

This clonotype was seen just once. The rearrangement joins TRBV20-1 to TRBJ2-1; perhaps TRBD2 as D (5 bases). Judging by the DNA end, TRBJ2-7 fits better; the J call may be wrong. The CDR3 has 14 amino acids. Germline V gives CDR1 DFQATT, CDR2 SNEGSKA (reference sequence). In nucleotides, the CDR3 is TGCAGTAGCCCCCCGGGATCAAAATACAATGAGCAGTACTTC. This encodes CSSPPGSKYNEQYF.

The V and J genes are TRBV4-2 and TRBJ2-1; D is ambiguous. The germline V and J ends were trimmed by 0 bases and 6 bases, with 12 bases remaining between them. The CDR3 extends over 15 amino acids. In germline, CDR1 is LGHNA, CDR2 YNFKEQ. CDR3 residues: CASSQEASLVNEQFF. For the CDR3, the DNA is TGTGCCAGCAGCCAAGAAGCTTCTCTGGTCAATGAGCAGTTCTTC.